These 8 T cell receptor beta chains were sequenced from one sample in a study of blood T cell repertoires in COVID-19. Measured with immunoSEQ multiplex PCR; TCRdb has only the in-frame clones, and not every one. Here the sample spans more than 60,000 clones, more than 75% being singletons. The sample comprised peripheral blood. The receptors originated from a woman aged 80 or older with acute or convalescent COVID-19.

V usage is TRBV24-1 and J usage is TRBJ2-1, with 9 bases fitting TRBD2. CDR3 size: 16 residues. From germline, CDR1 is KGHDR and CDR2 SFDVKD. V lost 3 bases to trimming and J lost 2 bases; unmatched junction nucleotides: 4. The CDR3 DNA is TGTGCCACCAGTGATCGGCGGGGGGGGACCTACAATGAGCAGTTCTTC. Translated: CATSDRRGGTYNEQFF.

This chain uses TRBV7-5 with TRBJ2-7; the D call TRBD2 from the table was never checked on the DNA. TRBV7-5 is termed a pseudogene. This CDR3 comprises 15 residues. CDR3 residues: CVRSLVLAGGYEQYF. The CDR3 DNA sequence: TGTGTCAGAAGCTTAGTACTAGCGGGCGGCTACGAGCAGTACTTC.

The chain joins TRBV11-2 to TRBJ1-6; TRBD1 matches 7 bases. V shed 2 bases, J shed 6 bases, and the junction held 4 bases outside the gene matches. Germline lookup yields CDR1 SGHAT and CDR2 FQNNGV. There are 15 residues in the CDR3. CDR3 in DNA: TGTGCCAGCAGCTTAACAGGGGAGCGTAATTCACCCCTCCACTTT. Translating gives CASSLTGERNSPLHF.

There are a few counts of this clone. This rearrangement joins TRBV5-1 to TRBJ1-5; a weak D match, TRBD1 (6 bases). This CDR3 has 15 residues. Trimming cost V 2 bases and J 1 base, with 10 bases left between them. CDR1 is SGHRS, CDR2 YFSETQ, per germline. The CDR3 DNA sequence: TGCGCCAGCAGCTTAACAGGGCTAAGCAATCAGCCCCAGCATTTT. It is translated as CASSLTGLSNQPQHF.

This clone was picked up a small number of times. V gene TRBV9 combines with J gene TRBJ2-1; 12 bases line up with TRBD2. This CDR3 contains 19 residues. V trimming: 1 base; J trimming: 2 bases; junction bases outside the gene matches: 10. Looked up from germline, CDR1 is SGDLS and CDR2 is YYNGEE. The CDR3 DNA reads TGTGCCAGCAGCGTACAACCAATGACTAGCGGGGGCACCTACAATGAGCAGTTCTTC. Amino acids: CASSVQPMTSGGTYNEQFF.

J is TRBJ2-5 and V is TRBV28; perhaps TRBD2 as D (5 bases). Germline values: CDR1 MDHEN, CDR2 SYDVKM. V was cut by 2 bases and J by 2 bases, with 6 bases left in between. The CDR3 has 13 amino acids. CDR3 loop: CASSLEGQETQYF. The DNA of the CDR3 is TGTGCCAGCAGTTTAGAGGGACAAGAGACCCAGTACTTC.

Regarding this clone: This specimen includes other DNA sequences encoding the same CDR3. The chain links TRBV5-1 to TRBJ2-2; tentatively, D is TRBD2 (6 bases). The CDR3 sequence is 15 residues long. Trimming took off 8 bases at V and 6 bases at J, with 20 bases between the two ends. Per germline, CDR1 SGHRS and CDR2 YFSETQ. The CDR3, as DNA: TGCGCCAGTATGACTAGTGGGGTAGTGTCCGGGGAGCTGTTTTTT. As protein: CASMTSGVVSGELFF.

CDR3 in amino acids: CASSPADRGSGYTF. The CDR3 nucleotides read TGTGCCAGCAGCCCCGCCGACAGGGGCAGTGGCTACACCTTC. V is TRBV6-5 and J is TRBJ1-2; TRBD1 agrees at 8 bases. The germline V gene encodes CDR1 MNHEY and CDR2 SVGAGI. V shed 6 bases, J shed 7 bases, and the junction held 10 bases outside the gene matches. The CDR3 covers 14 residues.